Listed below are T cell receptor beta chains from one sample, sequenced in a study of patients and donors after allogeneic stem cell transplantation. TCRdb analysed the RT-PCR reads with MiXCR anew, one entry per CDR3 protein. The sample lists about 87,000 distinct CDR3 sequences, around 5% seen once, with about 2.8% in the top ten. The material sequenced was blood, either unsorted or a sorted T cell fraction (not recorded which). Source of these receptors: a human donor who was either an allogeneic HSCT recipient or a stem cell or donor lymphocyte infusion donor (not recorded which). It is not recorded whose cells these are; they may come from a transplant donor. Both conserved end residues are part of each CDR3. The D gene is left open where the match is weak. Clone size is not always given. Where it is, it says once, few, many or a class for expanded clones.

v_call	d_call	clone_size	j_call	cdr3_nt	cdr3_aa
TRBV12-3/TRBV12-4	TRBD2	many	TRBJ2-3	TGTGCCAGCAGTTTGTTAGGTAGCGGGAGCACAGATACGCAGTATTTT	CASSLLGSGSTDTQYF
TRBV20-1	NA	few	TRBJ1-5	TGCAGTGCTAGAGATTGGGGGACACCCTATCCCAGCAATCAGCCCCAGCATTTT	CSARDWGTPYPSNQPQHF
TRBV20-1	NA	many	TRBJ2-1	TGCAGTGCTAGAGATGGTGTGGGGGGCGAGCAGTTCTTC	CSARDGVGGEQFF
TRBV5-4	TRBD2	few	TRBJ2-1	TGTGCCAGCAGCCCGGGGGGAGCGGGAGGTTACAATGAGCAGTTCTTC	CASSPGGAGGYNEQFF
TRBV5-1	NA	few	TRBJ2-7	TGCGCCAGCACCACTGGGAACGGCTTGCCTCCCTACGAGCAGTACTTC	CASTTGNGLPPYEQYF
TRBV2	NA	many	TRBJ2-7	TGTGCCAGCACCACGGGACACCTCAACGGGCAGCAGTACTTC	CASTTGHLNGQQYF
TRBV7-6	NA	few	TRBJ1-6	TGTGCCAGCAGCTTATTCGGTAACCAGGGATATAATTCACCCCTCCACTTT	CASSLFGNQGYNSPLHF
TRBV5-1	TRBD1	many	TRBJ1-6	TGCGCCAGCGGAAGGACAGGCCTAAATTCACCCCTCCACTTT	CASGRTGLNSPLHF
TRBV3-1	NA	many	TRBJ1-2	TGTGCCAGCACGGACAGCCGGGGCTACACCTTC	CASTDSRGYTF
TRBV28	TRBD1	many	TRBJ1-5	TGTGCCAGCACCCCGGACAGGGGAAGAATAAGGCCCCAGCATTTT	CASTPDRGRIRPQHF
TRBV4-2	NA	NA	TRBJ2-5	TGTGCCAGCAGCCAAGGGGCGCAGGGCGGACAAGAGACCCAGTACTTC	CASSQGAQGGQETQYF
TRBV12-3/TRBV12-4	NA	many	TRBJ2-5	TGTGCCAGCACACTCATGGGGAAAGAGACCCAGTACTTC	CASTLMGKETQYF
TRBV28	TRBD1	many	TRBJ1-2	TGTGCCAGCAGTCAACACGACGGGACAGGTCATGGCTACACCTTC	CASSQHDGTGHGYTF
TRBV27	TRBD1	few	TRBJ1-5	TGTGCCAGCAGCCCGACCCGGCCCAGGGGGCAAGGAGTCAATCAGCCCCAGCATTTT	CASSPTRPRGQGVNQPQHF
TRBV28	TRBD1	many	TRBJ1-1	TGTGCCAGCAGTGCCGGGACAGACACTGAAGCTTTCTTT	CASSAGTDTEAFF
TRBV5-1	TRBD1	few	TRBJ2-3	TGCGCCAGCAGCTTAGCCGGGACAGGGCTGGGAAAGACAGATACGCAGTATTTT	CASSLAGTGLGKTDTQYF
TRBV5-1	NA	many	TRBJ2-1	TGCGCCAGCAGAATAAACGAGTACAATGAGCAGTTCTTC	CASRINEYNEQFF
TRBV10-2	NA	NA	TRBJ2-7	TGCGCCAGTACTCCATCCGGACAGTACTACGAGCAGTACTTC	CASTPSGQYYEQYF
TRBV20-1	TRBD2	many	TRBJ2-4	TGCAGTGCTAGATCAATAGCGGGAGGAGAAAACATTCAGTACTTC	CSARSIAGGENIQYF
TRBV5-5	NA	few	TRBJ2-5	TGTGCCAGCAGCTTGGGGTCGTGGGTCGGGGAGACCCAGTACTTC	CASSLGSWVGETQYF
TRBV21-1	NA	many	TRBJ1-4	TGTGCCAGCAGCAAAGCCGGACTCGGGACAGGGAGAGAAAAACTGTTTTTT	CASSKAGLGTGREKLFF
TRBV12-3/TRBV12-4	NA	many	TRBJ2-7	TGTGCCAGCAGTTTAGGAGGGAACGAGCAGTACTTC	CASSLGGNEQYF
TRBV5-4	TRBD1	few	TRBJ2-5	TGTGCCAGCAGCTCCGGGACAGGGGGACCCCAAGAGACCCAGTACTTC	CASSSGTGGPQETQYF
TRBV20-1	NA	NA	TRBJ2-1	TGCAGTGCTAGAGACCCCCCAGGCTATAGCAATGAGCAGTTCTTC	CSARDPPGYSNEQFF
TRBV12-3/TRBV12-4	NA	many	TRBJ1-5	TGTGCCAGCAGAAAAAGGGGACACGGACGAATTTATCAGCCCCAGCATTTT	CASRKRGHGRIYQPQHF
TRBV5-1	NA	many	TRBJ2-5	TGCGCCAGCAGCTTGGGGGGCGCCCGCACAAGTGAGACCCAGTACTTC	CASSLGGARTSETQYF
TRBV10-3	NA	many	TRBJ2-5	TGTGCCATCAGTGACTGGGGGGTTGGTGGAGAGACCCAGTACTTC	CAISDWGVGGETQYF
TRBV7-3	NA	many	TRBJ2-1	TGTGCCAGCAGCCCCCGTTGGAGCTCCTACAATGAGCAGTTCTTC	CASSPRWSSYNEQFF
TRBV7-9	TRBD1	many	TRBJ1-4	TGTGCCAGCACCGGGACAGGGGGCGCGAAAGGAGAAAAACTGTTTTTT	CASTGTGGAKGEKLFF
TRBV30	NA	many	TRBJ2-3	TGTGCCTGGTACTTACCGGGACACTTAAGCACAGATACGCAGTATTTT	CAWYLPGHLSTDTQYF
TRBV25-1	TRBD1	many	TRBJ2-7	TGTGCCAGCAGTTCCTCTGGGACAGGGGCTGTCTTTCGTGTCTACGAGCAGTACTTC	CASSSSGTGAVFRVYEQYF
TRBV28	NA	NA	TRBJ1-4	TGTGCCAGCAGTTCTCCTTCATACAGCAATGAAAAACTGTTTTTT	CASSSPSYSNEKLFF
TRBV5-1	NA	few	TRBJ1-3	TGCGCCAGCAGGGGGAGCGCCTCTGGAAACACCATATATTTT	CASRGSASGNTIYF
TRBV12-5	TRBD1	many	TRBJ1-1	TGTGCTAGTGGTCCCCTGGACAGGGGGCCTTTGAACACTGAAGCTTTCTTT	CASGPLDRGPLNTEAFF
TRBV5-1	TRBD1	many	TRBJ2-5	TGCGCCAGCAACGGACAGGGCGGTTTTCAAGAGACCCAGTACTTC	CASNGQGGFQETQYF
TRBV20-1	TRBD2	many	TRBJ2-7	TGCAGTGCTAGCGGGACTAGCGGGACCTCCTTCCGCGAGCAGTACTTC	CSASGTSGTSFREQYF
TRBV7-8	TRBD2	many	TRBJ2-7	TGTGCCAGCAGCCCGTACCGACTAGCGGGGAGCTACGAGCAGTACTTC	CASSPYRLAGSYEQYF
TRBV25-1	TRBD2	many	TRBJ2-5	TGTGCCAGCAGTGAATCACTAGCGGGGGGGCAAGAGACCCAGTACTTC	CASSESLAGGQETQYF
TRBV5-1	TRBD2	many	TRBJ2-5	TGCGCCAGCAGCCTAAACGGACTAGCACAAGAGACCCAGTACTTC	CASSLNGLAQETQYF
TRBV5-1	TRBD1	many	TRBJ1-4	TGCGCCAGCAGCCCCGACAGGGGGCGAGGGGAAAAACTGTTTTTT	CASSPDRGRGEKLFF